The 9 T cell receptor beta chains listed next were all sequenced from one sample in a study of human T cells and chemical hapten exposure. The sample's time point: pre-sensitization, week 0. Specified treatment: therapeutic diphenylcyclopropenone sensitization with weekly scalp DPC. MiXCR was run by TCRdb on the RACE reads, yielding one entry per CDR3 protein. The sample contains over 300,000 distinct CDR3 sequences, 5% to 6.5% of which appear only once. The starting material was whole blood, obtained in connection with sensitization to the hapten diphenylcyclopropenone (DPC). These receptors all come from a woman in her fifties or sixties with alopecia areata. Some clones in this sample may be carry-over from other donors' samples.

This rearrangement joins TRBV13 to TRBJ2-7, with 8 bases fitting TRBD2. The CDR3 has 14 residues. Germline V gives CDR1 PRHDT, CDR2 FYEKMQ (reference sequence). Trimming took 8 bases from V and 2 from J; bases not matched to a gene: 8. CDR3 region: CASARAGGTYEQYF. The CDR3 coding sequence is TGTGCCAGCGCCAGGGCGGGGGGTACCTACGAGCAGTACTTC.

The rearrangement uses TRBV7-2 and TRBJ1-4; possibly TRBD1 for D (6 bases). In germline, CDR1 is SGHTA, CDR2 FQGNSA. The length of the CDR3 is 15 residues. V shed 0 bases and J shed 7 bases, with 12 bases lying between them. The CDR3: CASSLAQTGREKLFF. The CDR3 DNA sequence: TGTGCCAGCAGCTTAGCACAGACAGGCCGTGAAAAACTGTTTTTT.

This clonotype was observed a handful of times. CDR3 amino acids: CASRLQGEAFF. The CDR3 DNA sequence: TGTGCCAGCAGGCTACAGGGGGAAGCTTTCTTT. The gene calls are TRBV3-1 and TRBJ1-1; the match to TRBD1 covers 7 bases. Trimming took 6 bases from V and 8 from J; bases not matched to a gene: 3. The germline gives CDR1 LGHDT, CDR2 YNNKEL (reference sequence). The CDR3 is made up of 11 amino acids. Full variable domain (missing parts from reference TRBV3-1 and TRBJ1-1): DTAVSQTPKYLVTQMGNDKSIKCEQNLGHDTMYWYKQDSKKFLKIMFSYNNKELIINETVPNRFSPKSPDKAHLNLHINSLELGDSAVYFCASRLQGEAFFGQGTRLTVV.

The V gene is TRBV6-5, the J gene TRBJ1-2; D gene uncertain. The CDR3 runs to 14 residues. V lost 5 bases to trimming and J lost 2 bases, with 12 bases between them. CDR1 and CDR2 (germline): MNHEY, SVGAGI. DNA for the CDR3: TGTGCCAGCAGTAAGAAGGGAGGCAACTATGGCTACACCTTC. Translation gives CASSKKGGNYGYTF.

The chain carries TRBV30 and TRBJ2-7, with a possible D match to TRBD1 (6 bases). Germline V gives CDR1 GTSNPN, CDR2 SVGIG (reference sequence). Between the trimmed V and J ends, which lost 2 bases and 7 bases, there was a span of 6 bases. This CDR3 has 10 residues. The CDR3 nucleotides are TGTGCCTGGAGTCAGGGGGAGCAGTACTTC. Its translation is CAWSQGEQYF. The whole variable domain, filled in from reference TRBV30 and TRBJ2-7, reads SQTIHQWPATLVQPVGSPLSLECTVEGTSNPNLYWYRQAAGRGLQLLFYSVGIGQISSEVPQNLSASRPQDRQFILSSKKLLLSDSGFYLCAWSQGEQYFGPGTRLTVT.

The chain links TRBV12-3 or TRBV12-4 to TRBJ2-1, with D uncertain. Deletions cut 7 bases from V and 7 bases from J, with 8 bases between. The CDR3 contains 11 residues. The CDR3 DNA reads TGTGCCAGCATGGTCAGTAATGAGCAGTTCTTC. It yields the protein CASMVSNEQFF.

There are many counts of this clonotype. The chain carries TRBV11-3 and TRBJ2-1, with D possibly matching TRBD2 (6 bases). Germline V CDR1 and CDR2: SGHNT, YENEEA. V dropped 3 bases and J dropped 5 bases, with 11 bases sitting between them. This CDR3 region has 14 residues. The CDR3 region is CASSLGGENNEQFF. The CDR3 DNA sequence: TGTGCCAGCAGCTTGGGCGGGGAAAACAATGAGCAGTTCTTC.

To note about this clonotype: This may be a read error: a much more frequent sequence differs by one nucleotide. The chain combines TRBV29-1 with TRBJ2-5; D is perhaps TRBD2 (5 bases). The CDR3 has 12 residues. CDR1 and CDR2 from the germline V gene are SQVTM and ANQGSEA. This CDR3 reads CSVGRSGETKYF. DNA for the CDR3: TGCAGCGTTGGGAGGAGCGGAGAGACCAAGTACTTC.

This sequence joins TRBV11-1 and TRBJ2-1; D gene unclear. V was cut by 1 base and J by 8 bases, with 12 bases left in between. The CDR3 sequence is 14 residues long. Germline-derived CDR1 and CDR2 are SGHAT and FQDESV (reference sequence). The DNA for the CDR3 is TGTGCCAGCAGCTTAGGGGCCAGGATCTATGAGCAGTTCTTC. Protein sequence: CASSLGARIYEQFF.